This note documents a single T cell receptor (beta chain) sequence. Antigen unknown. The time point here: after dendritic cell vaccination, including at tumor progression/relapse. The data were obtained in a study of glioma-infiltrating T cells after dendritic cell vaccination. The study's findings and limits: TCR clonality showed no direct relationship with survival.

The data were produced by immunoSEQ multiplex PCR, yet TCRdb's version contains in-frame clones alone and is incomplete. The data show over 80,000 clones, around four fifths seen once. The V gene's germline CDR1 is LNHDA and CDR2 SQIVND (reference sequence). CDR3 length equals 15 residues. Germline trimming cut 7 bases from V and 1 base from J; bases unmatched to any gene: 6. Sequenced here: blood, sampled after dendritic cell vaccination. The TCR sequence derives from a human donor with glioblastoma. V gene TRBV19 combines with J gene TRBJ1-3; 8 bases match TRBD1. CDR3 sequence (DNA): TGTGCCAGTACCCGGTGGACAGGGTCTGGAAACACCATATATTTT. Translation: CASTRWTGSGNTIYF.